This TCR beta chain was retrieved from a study of Tregs in tolerant kidney transplant recipients. CDR1 and CDR2 (germline): SGHTA, FQGTGA. The CDR3 has 12 residues. V shed 2 bases and J shed 7 bases, with 9 bases lying between them. TCRdb keeps only in-frame clones here, not all; method: immunoSEQ multiplex PCR. The sample records 50,000 to 55,000 clones, about 89% being singletons. Related graft donors supplied nonmyeloablative bone marrow transplants, and mixed chimerism was transient. This receptor was obtained from a human patient who received a combined kidney and bone marrow transplant. Some T cells may trace back to the graft donor. The source was CD8+ T cells from blood (PBMCs), collected 24 months after the transplant. V and J are TRBV7-3 and TRBJ2-7; perhaps TRBD2 as D (5 bases). The CDR3 loop reads CASSLLGGEQYF. CDR3 in DNA: TGTGCCAGCAGCTTATTGGGCGGGGAGCAGTACTTC.